This is a list of T cell receptor beta chains from one sample in a study of early T cells in non-severe SARS-CoV-2 infection. TCRdb analysed the 5' RACE reads with MiXCR anew, one entry per CDR3 protein. The sample shows about 61,000 distinct CDR3 sequences, 10% to 11% of them seen only once. The sequencing sample was made of whole blood. The receptors shown here come from an adult who was a healthcare worker with PCR-confirmed SARS-CoV-2 infection or an uninfected control (not recorded which). CDR3s include the opening cysteine and the closing phenylalanine or tryptophan. Fields, in order: D gene, J gene, clone size, V gene, CDR3 DNA, CDR3 protein. D genes are given only for firm matches. Some rows mark clone size as missing; the rest say once, few, many or name a class of expanded clone.

D gene: -; J gene: TRBJ2-7; clone size: few; V gene: TRBV4-2; CDR3 DNA: TGTGCCAGCAGCCTACGCCGGGACCTGCTCCTCTTC; CDR3 protein: CASSLRRDLLLF
D gene: TRBD1; J gene: TRBJ2-7; clone size: many; V gene: TRBV7-9; CDR3 DNA: TGTGCCAGCAGGTCGGCAGGGGGTGAGCAGTACTTC; CDR3 protein: CASRSAGGEQYF
D gene: -; J gene: TRBJ1-1; clone size: few; V gene: TRBV7-9; CDR3 DNA: TGTGCCAGCAGCCCCCGACGAGGGTTTGGTGAAGCTTTCTTT; CDR3 protein: CASSPRRGFGEAFF
D gene: -; J gene: TRBJ2-5; clone size: many; V gene: TRBV2; CDR3 DNA: TGTGCCAGCAGTGTTTGGGGGTTCCAAGAGACCCAGTACTTC; CDR3 protein: CASSVWGFQETQYF
D gene: TRBD1; J gene: TRBJ2-1; clone size: many; V gene: TRBV2; CDR3 DNA: TGTGCCAGCAGAACCCGGGACAGAGCCTACAATGAGCAGTTCTTC; CDR3 protein: CASRTRDRAYNEQFF
D gene: -; J gene: TRBJ1-5; clone size: many; V gene: TRBV4-2; CDR3 DNA: TGTGCCAGCAGCCAAGTTGGGGAGGGGCTTAGCAATCAGCCCCAGCATTTT; CDR3 protein: CASSQVGEGLSNQPQHF
D gene: TRBD1; J gene: TRBJ1-2; clone size: -; V gene: TRBV4-3; CDR3 DNA: TGCGCCAGCAGCCAGAGGACAGGTGCTAACTATGGCTACACCTTC; CDR3 protein: CASSQRTGANYGYTF
D gene: -; J gene: TRBJ1-5; clone size: many; V gene: TRBV6-5; CDR3 DNA: TGTGCCAGCAGTTACTATGGGGGGGAGGAGCCCCAGCATTTT; CDR3 protein: CASSYYGGEEPQHF
D gene: TRBD1; J gene: TRBJ2-5; clone size: few; V gene: TRBV7-2; CDR3 DNA: TGTGTCAGCAGCCCGACAGGGGACCAAGAGACCCAGTACTTC; CDR3 protein: CVSSPTGDQETQYF
D gene: -; J gene: TRBJ2-7; clone size: many; V gene: TRBV7-2; CDR3 DNA: TGTGCCAGCAGCCCTGGTTACGAGCAGTACTTC; CDR3 protein: CASSPGYEQYF
D gene: -; J gene: TRBJ1-1; clone size: many; V gene: TRBV12-3/TRBV12-4; CDR3 DNA: TGTGCCAGCAGCCCCCAGATTGGAGGAGCTTCCTTT; CDR3 protein: CASSPQIGGASF
D gene: -; J gene: TRBJ1-2; clone size: many; V gene: TRBV4-3; CDR3 DNA: TGCGCCAGCAGCCAAGATACGGGGGGGAAATATGGCTACACCTTC; CDR3 protein: CASSQDTGGKYGYTF
D gene: -; J gene: TRBJ1-1; clone size: many; V gene: TRBV7-6; CDR3 DNA: TGTGCCAGCAGCTTAGTTGGCAACACTGAAGCTTTCTTT; CDR3 protein: CASSLVGNTEAFF
D gene: -; J gene: TRBJ1-4; clone size: few; V gene: TRBV7-2; CDR3 DNA: TGTGCCAGCAGCTTAGGCAGGGTGTATGAAAAACTGTTTTTT; CDR3 protein: CASSLGRVYEKLFF